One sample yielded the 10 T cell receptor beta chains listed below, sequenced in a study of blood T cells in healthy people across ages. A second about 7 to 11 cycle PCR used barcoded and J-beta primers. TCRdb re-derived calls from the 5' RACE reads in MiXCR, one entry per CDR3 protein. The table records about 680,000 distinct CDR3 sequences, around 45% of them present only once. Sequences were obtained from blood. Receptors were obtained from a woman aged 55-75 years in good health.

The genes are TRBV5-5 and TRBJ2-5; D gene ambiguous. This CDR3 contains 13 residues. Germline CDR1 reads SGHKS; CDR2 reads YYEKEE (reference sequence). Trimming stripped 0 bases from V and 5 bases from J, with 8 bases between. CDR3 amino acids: CASSLDVPETQYF. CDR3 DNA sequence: TGTGCCAGCAGCTTGGACGTGCCCGAGACCCAGTACTTC.

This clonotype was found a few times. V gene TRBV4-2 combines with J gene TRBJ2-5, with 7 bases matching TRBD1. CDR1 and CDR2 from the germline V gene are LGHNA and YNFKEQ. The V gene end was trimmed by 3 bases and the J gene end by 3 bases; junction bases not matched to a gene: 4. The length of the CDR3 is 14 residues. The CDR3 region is CASSHRTGEETQYF. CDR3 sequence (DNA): TGTGCCAGCAGCCACCGGACAGGCGAAGAGACCCAGTACTTC.

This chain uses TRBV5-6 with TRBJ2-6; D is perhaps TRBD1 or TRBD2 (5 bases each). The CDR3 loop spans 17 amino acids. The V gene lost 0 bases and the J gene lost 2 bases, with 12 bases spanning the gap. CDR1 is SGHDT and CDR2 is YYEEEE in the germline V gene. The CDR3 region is CASSLERGLTGANVLTF. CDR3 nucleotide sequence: TGTGCCAGCAGCTTGGAGAGGGGTCTGACTGGGGCCAACGTCCTGACTTTC.

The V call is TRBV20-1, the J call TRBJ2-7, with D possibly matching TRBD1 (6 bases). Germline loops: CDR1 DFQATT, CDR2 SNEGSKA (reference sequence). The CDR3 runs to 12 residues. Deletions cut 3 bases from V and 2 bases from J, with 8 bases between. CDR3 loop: CSASQGTYEQYF. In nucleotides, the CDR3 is TGCAGTGCTAGTCAGGGGACCTACGAGCAGTACTTC.

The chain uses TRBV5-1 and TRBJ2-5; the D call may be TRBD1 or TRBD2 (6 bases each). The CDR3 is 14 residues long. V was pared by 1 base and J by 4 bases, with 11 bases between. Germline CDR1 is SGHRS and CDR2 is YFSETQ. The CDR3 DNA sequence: TGCGCCAGCAGCTTGCCGGGGGCGAGAGAGACCCAGTACTTC. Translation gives CASSLPGARETQYF.

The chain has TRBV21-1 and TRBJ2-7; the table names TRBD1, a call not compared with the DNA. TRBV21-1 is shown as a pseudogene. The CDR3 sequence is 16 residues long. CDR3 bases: TGTGCCAGCAGCAAAGAGAAGGGATCGGGATCCTACGAGCAGTACTTC. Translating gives CASSKEKGSGSYEQYF.

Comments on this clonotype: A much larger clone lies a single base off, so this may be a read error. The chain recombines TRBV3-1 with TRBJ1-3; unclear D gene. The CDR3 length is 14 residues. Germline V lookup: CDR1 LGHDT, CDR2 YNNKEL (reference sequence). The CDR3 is CASSQRESGSTIYF. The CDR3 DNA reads TGTGCCAGCAGCCAAAGGGAATCTGGAAGCACCATATATTTT.

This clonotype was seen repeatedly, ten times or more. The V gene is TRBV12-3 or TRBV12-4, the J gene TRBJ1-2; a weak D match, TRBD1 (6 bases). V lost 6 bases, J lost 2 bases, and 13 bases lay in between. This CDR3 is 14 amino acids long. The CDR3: CASRQGLMNYGYTF. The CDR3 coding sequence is TGTGCCAGCAGACAGGGACTCATGAACTATGGCTACACCTTC.

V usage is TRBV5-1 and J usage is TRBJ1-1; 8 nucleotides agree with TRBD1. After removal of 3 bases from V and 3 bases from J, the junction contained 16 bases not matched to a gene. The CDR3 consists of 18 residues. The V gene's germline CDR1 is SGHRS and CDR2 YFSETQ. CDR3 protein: CASSSSRGPVSWDTEAFF. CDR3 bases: TGCGCCAGCAGCTCCTCCAGGGGGCCAGTCTCCTGGGACACTGAAGCTTTCTTT.

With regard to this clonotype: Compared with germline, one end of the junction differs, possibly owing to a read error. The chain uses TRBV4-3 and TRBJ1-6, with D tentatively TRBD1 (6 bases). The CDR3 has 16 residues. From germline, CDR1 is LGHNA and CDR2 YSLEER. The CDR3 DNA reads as TGCGCCAGCAGCCAAGATGGACAGCCCTATAATTCACCCCCCCACTTT. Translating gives CASSQDGQPYNSPPHF.